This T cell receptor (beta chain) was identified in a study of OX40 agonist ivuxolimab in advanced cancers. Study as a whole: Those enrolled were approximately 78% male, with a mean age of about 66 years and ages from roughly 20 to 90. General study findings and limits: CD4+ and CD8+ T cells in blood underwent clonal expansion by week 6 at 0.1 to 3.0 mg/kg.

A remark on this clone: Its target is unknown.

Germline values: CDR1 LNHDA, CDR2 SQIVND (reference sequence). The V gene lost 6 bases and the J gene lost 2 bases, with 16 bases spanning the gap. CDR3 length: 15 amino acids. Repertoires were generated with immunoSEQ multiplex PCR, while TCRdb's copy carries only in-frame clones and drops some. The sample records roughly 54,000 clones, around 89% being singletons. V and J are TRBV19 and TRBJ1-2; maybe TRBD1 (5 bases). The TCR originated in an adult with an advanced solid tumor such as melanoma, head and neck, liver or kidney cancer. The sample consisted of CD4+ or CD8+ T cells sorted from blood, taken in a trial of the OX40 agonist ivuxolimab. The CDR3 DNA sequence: TGTGCCAGTAGCCGTAGTGGGGGGACCAACTATGGCTACACCTTC. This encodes CASSRSGGTNYGYTF.